This note documents a single TCR beta chain sequence. Germline V gene lookup returns CDR1 SQVTM and CDR2 ANQGSEA. The length of the CDR3 is 13 residues. TCRdb re-called the 5' RACE reads, yielding one record per CDR3 amino acid sequence without DNA. Its table records 440,000 or so distinct CDR3 sequences. This sample is drawn from a study of T cells expressing NK-cell markers. This TCR derives from a woman between 18 and 70 years old in good health. What was sequenced was blood T cells: a sorted CD56 or NKG2C T cell subset, CD4+ or CD8+ T cells, or bulk PBMC T cells (not recorded which). The chain recombines TRBV29-1 with TRBJ2-1; TCRdb returns TRBD2, unconfirmable since there is no DNA. The chain's CDR3 is CSVVPSGGNEQFF.